These 10 T cell receptor beta chains were sequenced from one sample in a study of early T cells in non-severe SARS-CoV-2 infection. TCRdb redid the calling of the 5' RACE reads with MiXCR, one entry per CDR3 protein. The data contain 30,000 to 35,000 distinct CDR3 sequences, 4% to 5% of them seen just once; the ten biggest clones take up approximately 8%. Sequencing was done on a sample of whole blood. The receptors were gathered from an adult who was a healthcare worker with PCR-confirmed SARS-CoV-2 infection or an uninfected control (not recorded which).

The V gene is TRBV2, the J gene TRBJ1-6; D may be TRBD1 (5 bases). Trimming pared 1 base from V and 8 bases from J, leaving 12 bases between. The length of the CDR3 is 15 residues. Per germline, CDR1 SNHLY and CDR2 FYNNEI. This chain's CDR3 is CASSEGGGYDSPLHF. The DNA for the CDR3 is TGTGCCAGCAGTGAAGGGGGCGGTTATGATTCACCCCTCCACTTT.

There are many counts of this clonotype. The chain recombines TRBV7-6 with TRBJ1-2, with TRBD1 matching 9 bases. Trimming removed 4 bases from V and 2 bases from J; junction bases left unmatched: 2. Per the germline V gene, CDR1 is SGHVS and CDR2 is FNYEAQ. This CDR3 spans 14 amino acids. CDR3 coding DNA: TGTGCCAGCAGCTCCGGGACAGGGAACTATGGCTACACCTTC. Amino acid sequence: CASSSGTGNYGYTF.

The rearrangement links TRBV5-6 to TRBJ2-1; a possible D gene is TRBD1 (5 bases). Germline CDR1 SGHDT, CDR2 YYEEEE. The length of the CDR3 is 14 residues. Trimming left V 4 bases short and J 3 bases short, with 11 bases between. This chain's CDR3 is CASSAGWFYNEQFF. The CDR3, as DNA: TGTGCCAGCAGCGCAGGGTGGTTCTACAATGAGCAGTTCTTC.

Only a few counts were recorded for this clonotype. This chain joins TRBV9 and TRBJ2-1; 9 bases are a match to TRBD2. The CDR3 is made up of 15 amino acids. V lost 2 bases to trimming and J lost 5 bases; unmatched junction nucleotides: 5. From germline, CDR1 is SGDLS and CDR2 YYNGEE. The CDR3 nucleotides read TGTGCCAGCAGCGTCGTAGCGGGGGACCACAATGAGCAGTTCTTC. This codes for CASSVVAGDHNEQFF.

V gene TRBV20-1 combines with J gene TRBJ1-6, with TRBD1 matching 8 bases. The CDR3 sequence is 15 residues long. Germline V gene sequence: CDR1 DFQATT, CDR2 SNEGSKA (reference sequence). The ends lost 6 bases at V and 5 bases at J; junction bases unmatched: 9. CDR3 sequence reads: CSASTGERHNSPLHF. CDR3 bases: TGCAGTGCCTCGACAGGGGAAAGACATAATTCACCCCTCCACTTT.

The chain uses TRBV7-9 and TRBJ2-5; 13 bases agree with TRBD2. CDR3 length: 14 amino acids. With V trimmed by 6 bases and J by 2 bases, 0 bases remained unmatched. CDR1 is SEHNR, CDR2 FQNEAQ, per germline (reference sequence). In DNA form, the CDR3 reads TGTGCCAGCAGACTAGCGGGGGGGCAAGAGACCCAGTACTTC. Protein sequence: CASRLAGGQETQYF.

This clonotype was observed at least ten times. This chain joins TRBV5-1 and TRBJ2-5; 8 bases match TRBD1. V was pared by 3 bases and J by 0 bases, with 4 bases of the junction left unmatched. The CDR3 is 15 residues long. The germline V gene has CDR1 SGHRS and CDR2 YFSETQ. CDR3 in amino acids: CASSWDRTYQETQYF. CDR3 nucleotide sequence: TGCGCCAGCAGCTGGGACAGGACTTACCAAGAGACCCAGTACTTC.

This clonotype was recorded at least ten times. The CDR3 DNA is TGCAGTGCTAGAGTCGTGGGCGGCCCTAGCTCCTACGAGCAGTACTTC. Its translation is CSARVVGGPSSYEQYF. This chain connects TRBV20-1 to TRBJ2-7, with D unclear. The V and J ends lost 1 base and 0 bases respectively, with 16 bases between them. Germline CDR1 reads DFQATT; CDR2 reads SNEGSKA (reference sequence). CDR3 size: 16 residues.

This clonotype was seen a few times. V gene TRBV6-1 combines with J gene TRBJ1-1; no definite D call. V lost 4 bases, J lost 2 bases, and 8 bases lay in between. This CDR3 spans 13 amino acids. The germline gives CDR1 MNHNS, CDR2 SASEGT. The CDR3 protein is CASSVEGNTEAFF. CDR3 bases: TGTGCCAGCAGTGTAGAAGGAAACACTGAAGCTTTCTTT.

In this sample, this clonotype turned up many times. The chain links TRBV4-2 to TRBJ1-1, with TRBD1 identical over 10 bases. CDR1 is LGHNA, CDR2 YNFKEQ, per germline. The CDR3 has 14 amino acids. With 4 bases clipped from V and 6 bases from J, the junction kept 5 bases outside the gene matches. In DNA form, the CDR3 reads TGTGCCAGCAGCCCAGGACAGGGGGACGCTGAAGCTTTCTTT. Amino acids: CASSPGQGDAEAFF.